Detailed here is one TCR beta chain. The data originate from a study of shared clonotypes between healthy human individuals. The CDR3 covers 14 residues. Germline assignment: CDR1 MDHEN and CDR2 SYDVKM. V lost 7 bases and J lost 0, with 10 bases in between. Deep-level running was used for the assay. The assay was immunoSEQ multiplex PCR, and TCRdb's table has in-frame clones only and misses some. The table includes 500,000 or so clones, approximately 95% detected once. This rearrangement joins TRBV28 to TRBJ2-1; D is unclear. Sequencing used naive CD4+ T cells sorted from blood. Subset: CD45RA+ positively selected. This sequence was found in a woman in her 30s in good health. CDR3 loop: CASTLLGSYNEQFF. The CDR3 DNA reads TGTGCCAGCACCTTATTAGGCTCCTACAATGAGCAGTTCTTC.